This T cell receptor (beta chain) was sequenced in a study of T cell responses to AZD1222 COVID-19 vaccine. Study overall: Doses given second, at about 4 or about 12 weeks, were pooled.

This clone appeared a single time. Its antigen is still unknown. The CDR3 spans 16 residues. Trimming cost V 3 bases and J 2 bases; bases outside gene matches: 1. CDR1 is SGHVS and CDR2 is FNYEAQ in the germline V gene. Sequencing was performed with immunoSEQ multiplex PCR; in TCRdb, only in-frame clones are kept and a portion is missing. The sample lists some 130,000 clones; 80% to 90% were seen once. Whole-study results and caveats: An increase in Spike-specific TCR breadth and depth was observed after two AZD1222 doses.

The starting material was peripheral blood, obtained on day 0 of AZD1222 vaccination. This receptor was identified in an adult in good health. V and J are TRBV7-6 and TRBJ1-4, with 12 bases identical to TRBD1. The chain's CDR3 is CASSLGQGATNEKLFF. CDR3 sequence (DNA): TGTGCCAGCAGCTTGGGACAGGGGGCGACTAATGAAAAACTGTTTTTT.